This paragraph reports one T cell receptor beta chain. The CDR3 covers 12 residues. The record originates from a study of control samples from healthy donors and cancer patients. Sequenced by immunoSEQ multiplex PCR; TCRdb stores in-frame clones only, minus some. In the table there are approximately 120,000 clones, over 75% of which are singletons. The sequence was obtained from a human donor in good health. The donor label of this sample is uncertain. The V call is TRBV1, the J call TRBJ2-7; the listed D gene, TRBD1, was not tested against the DNA. TRBV1 is tagged as a pseudogene. Sequencing used blood. This CDR3 reads CTSRTTSYEQYF. CDR3 DNA: TGCACCAGCCGGACAACCAGCTACGAGCAGTACTTC.